This T cell receptor beta chain came from a study of cytomegalovirus exposure and HLA in healthy donors. A single count supports this clone. This PCR relied on a set of 60 Vbeta primers and 13 Jbeta primers. Libraries were prepared by immunoSEQ multiplex PCR; TCRdb keeps only in-frame clonotypes and omits some of them. The sample lists roughly 100,000 clones, approximately 70% occurring once. Trimming cost V 4 bases and J 1 base; bases outside gene matches: 6. The CDR3 contains 15 residues. Germline CDR1 is SGHVS and CDR2 is FNYEAQ. The genes are TRBV7-6 and TRBJ2-5, with 7 bases aligning to TRBD2. This TCR was recovered from a man in his thirties or forties in good health and CMV-seronegative. Sequences were obtained from PBMCs. This CDR3 reads CASSSSRGSQETQYF. Here the CDR3 DNA reads TGTGCCAGCAGCTCGTCGCGGGGGAGCCAAGAGACCCAGTACTTC.